The clone carrying this T cell receptor (beta chain) was found a few times. No antigen is known for it. V was pared by 5 bases and J by 0 bases, with 16 bases between. In germline, CDR1 is SGHVS, CDR2 FQNEAQ. The CDR3 has 16 amino acids. The sample belongs to a study of T cell repertoires in cytomegalovirus infection. TCRdb ran MiXCR on the reads and lists one entry per CDR3 protein. The repertoire has more than 650,000 distinct CDR3 sequences, 35% to 45% of them found once; the top ten carry about 2.8%. Findings of the study overall: HLA-C-restricted CMV clonotypes gave the most frequent clonotype in two of eight donors.

The receptor was derived from a human donor in good health (CMV status not recorded). Some clones in this sample may be carry-over from other donors' samples. This chain joins TRBV7-8 and TRBJ1-1; D remains unclear. The sequencing sample was made of PBMCs. CDR3 protein: CASSPNTGTLNTEAFF. CDR3 in DNA: TGTGCCAGCAGCCCAAACACCGGTACACTGAACACTGAAGCTTTCTTT.